These 16 T cell receptor beta chains were all obtained from the same sample, sequenced in a study of blood T cell repertoires in COVID-19. Assay used: immunoSEQ multiplex PCR; TCRdb lists only in-frame clones, some missing. In the table there are roughly 180,000 clones, approximately 77% of which are singletons. Sequenced input: PBMCs or T cells enriched from blood (not recorded which). The receptor set was obtained from a man aged 60 to 75 who had recovered from COVID-19.

The V and J genes are TRBV9 and TRBJ2-3; 7 bases align to TRBD2. With V trimmed by 2 bases and J by 2 bases, 11 bases remained unmatched. Germline V gives CDR1 SGDLS, CDR2 YYNGEE. The CDR3 spans 17 residues. The CDR3 sequence is CASSVPGSGAYTDTQYF. For the CDR3, the DNA is TGTGCCAGCAGCGTTCCGGGGAGCGGGGCCTACACAGATACGCAGTATTTT.

The chain couples TRBV2 to TRBJ2-2; 11 nucleotides line up with TRBD2. The germline CDR1 and CDR2 sequences are SNHLY and FYNNEI. The CDR3 spans 16 residues. V was clipped by 6 bases and J by 4 bases; unmatched bases: 7. The CDR3 DNA reads as TGTGCCAGCAGCCTAAATAGCGGGAGGGGCACCGGGGAGCTGTTTTTT. Its translation: CASSLNSGRGTGELFF.

The V gene is TRBV6-5, the J gene TRBJ1-1; D gene uncertain. Per germline, CDR1 MNHEY and CDR2 SVGAGI. V was pared by 4 bases and J by 0 bases, with 9 bases between. There are 14 residues in the CDR3. DNA for the CDR3: TGTGCCAGCAGTTCACAGTTCATGAACACTGAAGCTTTCTTT. This sequence encodes CASSSQFMNTEAFF.

V gene TRBV5-1 combines with J gene TRBJ1-2; 7 positions agree with TRBD1. This CDR3 spans 16 amino acids. Germline assignment: CDR1 SGHRS and CDR2 YFSETQ. V lost 2 bases, J lost 8 bases, and 15 bases stayed unmatched. As DNA, the CDR3 is TGCGCCAGCAGCTTTGAGGGAGCGGCAGGGGGGCAAGGCTACACCTTC. Translation: CASSFEGAAGGQGYTF.

The chain carries TRBV9 and TRBJ2-3; D is possibly TRBD2 (5 bases). In germline, CDR1 is SGDLS, CDR2 YYNGEE. The CDR3 runs to 14 residues. Trimming removed 5 bases from V and 4 bases from J, with 14 bases in between. CDR3 region: CASSVQFGADTQYF. The CDR3 DNA follows: TGTGCCAGCAGTGTCCAGTTCGGGGCAGATACGCAGTATTTT.

The rearrangement links TRBV6-5 to TRBJ2-7; 10 bases fit TRBD2. V was pared by 2 bases and J by 5 bases, with 6 bases of the junction left unmatched. The germline CDR1 and CDR2 sequences are MNHEY and SVGAGI. This CDR3 spans 15 amino acids. The CDR3 reads CASSYGSLAGDEQYF. The CDR3 DNA reads as TGTGCCAGCAGTTACGGTTCCCTAGCGGGAGACGAGCAGTACTTC.

The table lists this clone with a count of one. The chain employs TRBV15 and TRBJ2-7; 9 bases agree with TRBD2. Trimming cost V 1 base and J 6 bases; bases outside gene matches: 10. This CDR3 is built from 16 residues. The germline CDR1 and CDR2 sequences are LNHNV and YYDKDF (reference sequence). The CDR3 DNA follows: TGTGCCACCAGCAGAGGCAGAGGGGGACTAGCATCCGAGCAGTACTTC. Amino acids: CATSRGRGGLASEQYF.

This chain connects TRBV19 to TRBJ2-7; 12 bases agree with TRBD2. With V trimmed by 3 bases and J by 2 bases, 2 bases remained unmatched. The length of the CDR3 is 15 residues. Germline CDR1 and CDR2: LNHDA and SQIVND (reference sequence). The CDR3 loop reads CASSIGLAGTYEQYF. CDR3 bases: TGTGCCAGTAGTATCGGACTAGCGGGGACCTACGAGCAGTACTTC.

This clone was counted a single time. The chain links TRBV27 to TRBJ2-1; 9 nucleotides agree with TRBD2. J lost 7 bases, V lost 3 bases, and 7 bases had no gene match. Germline V gene sequence: CDR1 MNHEY, CDR2 SMNVEV (reference sequence). This CDR3 is 15 amino acids long. CDR3 residues: CASSFVAGDPNEQFF. CDR3 bases: TGTGCCAGCAGTTTCGTAGCGGGAGATCCTAATGAGCAGTTCTTC.

The chain links TRBV5-1 to TRBJ2-7, with TRBD2 matching over 7 bases. CDR3 size: 14 residues. J lost 2 bases, V lost 5 bases, and 7 bases had no gene match. Germline values: CDR1 SGHRS, CDR2 YFSETQ. The CDR3 loop reads CASSREGTAYEQYF. CDR3 DNA: TGCGCCAGCAGTAGGGAGGGGACTGCCTACGAGCAGTACTTC.

V is TRBV7-6 and J is TRBJ2-3, with 15 bases identical to TRBD2. The CDR3 is 17 amino acids. V trimming: 3 bases; J trimming: 4 bases; junction bases outside the gene matches: 5. CDR1 is SGHVS, CDR2 FNYEAQ, per germline. The CDR3, as DNA: TGTGCCAGCAGCTTCGGACTAGCGGGAGGGGGGCCAGATACGCAGTATTTT. Residues: CASSFGLAGGGPDTQYF.

The CDR3 loop is CAIGTSGDPTGELFF. CDR3 nucleotides: TGTGCCATAGGGACTAGCGGGGACCCCACCGGGGAGCTGTTTTTT. The rearrangement joins TRBV10-3 to TRBJ2-2, with 13 bases fitting TRBD2. The CDR3 is 15 amino acids. The germline gives CDR1 ENHRY, CDR2 SYGVKD. J gave up 4 bases and V 9 bases, and 5 bases lay outside the gene matches.

The J gene is TRBJ1-5, the V gene TRBV30; 8 bases map to TRBD1. CDR1 and CDR2 (germline): GTSNPN, SVGIG (reference sequence). V dropped 2 bases and J dropped 15; count of bases not matched to a gene: 6. The CDR3 is 11 amino acids. DNA for the CDR3: TGTGCCTGGAGTTCGGGACAGGTGGTGCATTTT. The encoded protein is CAWSSGQVVHF. Complete variable domain (other parts from reference TRBV30 and TRBJ1-5): SQTIHQWPATLVQPVGSPLSLECTVEGTSNPNLYWYRQAAGRGLQLLFYSVGIGQISSEVPQNLSASRPQDRQFILSSKKLLLSDSGFYLCAWSSGQVVHFGDGTRLSIL.

Written as DNA, the CDR3 is TGTGCCAGCAGCGTAGGACAGGGATGGGAGGAGACCCAGTACTTC. Amino acid sequence: CASSVGQGWEETQYF. V and J are TRBV9 and TRBJ2-5; 7 bases align to TRBD1. Germline loops: CDR1 SGDLS, CDR2 YYNGEE. V shed 0 bases, J shed 5 bases, and the junction held 7 bases outside the gene matches. The CDR3 length is 15 residues.

This clone was detected only once. The rearrangement links TRBV25-1 to TRBJ1-2; TRBD1 aligns across 9 bases. Germline lookup yields CDR1 MGHDK and CDR2 SYGVNS. This CDR3 has 15 amino acids. V lost 6 bases to trimming and J lost 3 bases; unmatched junction nucleotides: 8. The CDR3 sequence is CASRPGQGYDYGYTF. The CDR3 DNA sequence: TGTGCCAGCAGACCGGGACAGGGATACGACTATGGCTACACCTTC.

This clone showed up just a few times. The chain is built from TRBV9 and TRBJ1-3, with D perhaps matching TRBD1 (6 bases). Germline V gene data show CDR1 as SGDLS and CDR2 as YYNGEE. V shed 4 bases and J shed 4 bases, with 15 bases lying between them. CDR3 length: 15 amino acids. This CDR3 reads CASSTHGGLGNTIYF. CDR3 bases: TGTGCCAGCAGCACCCACGGGGGGCTAGGAAACACCATATATTTT.